In its sample, the clone carrying this T cell receptor beta chain was seen a few times. This record comes from a study of T cell changes during pregnancy in multiple sclerosis. Repertoires were generated with immunoSEQ multiplex PCR, while TCRdb's copy carries only in-frame clones and drops some. This sample carries roughly 60,000 clones, roughly 93% of them seen once, and the ten largest clones take roughly 0.35%. Germline V gene sequence: CDR1 SGDLS, CDR2 YYNGEE. The V gene lost 1 base and the J gene lost 2 bases, with 13 bases spanning the gap. The CDR3 is 15 residues long. This clonotype originated in a female donor with multiple sclerosis, enrolled in a pregnancy study. The sequences come from CD4+ T cells from peripheral blood mononuclear cells, collected before pregnancy. The chain joins TRBV9 to TRBJ2-7; possibly TRBD2 for D (6 bases). Here the CDR3 DNA reads TGTGCCAGCAGCGTAAATAGCGGAACCACCTACGAGCAGTACTTC. Protein product: CASSVNSGTTYEQYF.